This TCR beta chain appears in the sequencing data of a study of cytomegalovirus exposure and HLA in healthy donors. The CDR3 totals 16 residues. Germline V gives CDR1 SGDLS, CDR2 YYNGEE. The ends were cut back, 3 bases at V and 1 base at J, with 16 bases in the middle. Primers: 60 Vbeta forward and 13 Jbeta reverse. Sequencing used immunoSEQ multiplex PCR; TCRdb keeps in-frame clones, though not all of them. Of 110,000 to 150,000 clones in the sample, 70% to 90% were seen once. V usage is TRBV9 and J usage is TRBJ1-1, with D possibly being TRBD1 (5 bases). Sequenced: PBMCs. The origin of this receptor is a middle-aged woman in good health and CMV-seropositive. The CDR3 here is CASSAGLTNKNTEAFF. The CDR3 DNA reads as TGTGCCAGCAGCGCGGGACTGACGAATAAGAACACTGAAGCTTTCTTT.